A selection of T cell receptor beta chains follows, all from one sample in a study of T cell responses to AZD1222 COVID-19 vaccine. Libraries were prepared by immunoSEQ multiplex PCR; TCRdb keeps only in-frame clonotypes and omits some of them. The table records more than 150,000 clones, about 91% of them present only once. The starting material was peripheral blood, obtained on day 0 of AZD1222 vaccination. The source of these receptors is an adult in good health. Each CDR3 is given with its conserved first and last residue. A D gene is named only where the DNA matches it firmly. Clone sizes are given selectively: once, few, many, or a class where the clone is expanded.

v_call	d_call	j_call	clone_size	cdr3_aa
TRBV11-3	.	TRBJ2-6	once	CASSLFDRNSGANVLTF
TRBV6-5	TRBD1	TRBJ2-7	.	CASSYEGQGYEQYF
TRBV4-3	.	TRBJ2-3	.	CASSQDRTGRSSTDTQYF
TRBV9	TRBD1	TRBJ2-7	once	CASSGSGTGGHEQYF
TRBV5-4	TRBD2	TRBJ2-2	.	CASSSPTSGRGNTGELFF
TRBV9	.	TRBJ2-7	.	CASSFRPRDEQYF
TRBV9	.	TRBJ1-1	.	CASSAPEGGSWNTEAFF
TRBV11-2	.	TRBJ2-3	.	CASSLPPWDPGSTDTQYF
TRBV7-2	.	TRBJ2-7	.	CASSPPRVDYEQYF
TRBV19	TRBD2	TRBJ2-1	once	CASSSILAGRYNEQFF
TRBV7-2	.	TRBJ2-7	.	CASSLRRGGEQYF
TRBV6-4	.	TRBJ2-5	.	CASSTREGETQYF
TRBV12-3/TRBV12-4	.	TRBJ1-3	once	CASSQSNTIYF
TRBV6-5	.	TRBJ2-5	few	CASSYSDRETQYF
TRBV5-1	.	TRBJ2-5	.	CASSGGETQYF
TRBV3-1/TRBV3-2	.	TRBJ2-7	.	CASSQGASGRSSYEQYF
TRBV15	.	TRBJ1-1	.	CATSRGAGDTEAFF
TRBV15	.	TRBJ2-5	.	CATSRGGQGGKETQYF
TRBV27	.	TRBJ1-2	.	CASSFGGARYGYTF
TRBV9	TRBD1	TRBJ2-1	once	CASSVGGTGVYNEQFF
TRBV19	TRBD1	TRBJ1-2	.	CASSRATGTGVDGYIF
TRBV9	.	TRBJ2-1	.	CASSVVTGVGEQFF
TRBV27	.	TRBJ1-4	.	CASSPRGSLRVELFF
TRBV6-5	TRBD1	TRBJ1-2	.	CASSYSGGSYGYTF
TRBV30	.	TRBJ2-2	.	CAWEQGRGTGELFF
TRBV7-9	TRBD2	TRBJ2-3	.	CASSLEAGVTDTQYF
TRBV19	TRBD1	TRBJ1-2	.	CASSIATGEYGYTF
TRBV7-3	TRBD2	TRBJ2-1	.	CASSPLGGLAGVGEQFF
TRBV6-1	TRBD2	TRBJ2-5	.	CASSELAGGPETQYF
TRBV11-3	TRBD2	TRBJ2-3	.	CASSSRLAGVTDTQYF
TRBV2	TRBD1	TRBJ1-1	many	CASSERQGSTEAFF
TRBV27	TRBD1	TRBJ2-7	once	CASRLTGERYEQYF
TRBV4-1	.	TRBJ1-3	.	CASSHQRQGTGNTIYF
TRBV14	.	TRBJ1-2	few	CASSQGEGMDYGYTF
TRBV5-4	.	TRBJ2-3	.	CASSGVGLQGTDTQYF
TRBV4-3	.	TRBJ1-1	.	CASSQEGPPRNTEAFF
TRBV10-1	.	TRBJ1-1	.	CASSEGRFTEAFF
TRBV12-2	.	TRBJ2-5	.	CASRLVGPPGLQETQYF
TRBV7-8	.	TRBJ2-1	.	CASRLRGESSYNEQFF
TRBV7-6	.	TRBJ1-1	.	CASSLDQGTEAFF
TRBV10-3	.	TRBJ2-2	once	CAISATGNGELFF
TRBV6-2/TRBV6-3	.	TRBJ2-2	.	CASSYSYTGELFF
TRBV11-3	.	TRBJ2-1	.	CASSLGRWGDEQFF
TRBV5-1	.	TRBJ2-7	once	CASPRSLHTYEQYF
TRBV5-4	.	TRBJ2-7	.	CASSPPTDYEQYF